This T cell receptor (beta chain) originates from a study of blood T cell repertoires in COVID-19. As for the study in general: The analysed material was cDNA or gDNA that came from T cells, B-cell-depleted T cells, or PBMCs.

In the original workflow: The assay estimated nucleated cells by amplifying reference gene primers. TCRdb keeps only in-frame clones here, not all; method: immunoSEQ multiplex PCR. The V and J calls and the clone size are those of that table, but D and trimming were determined from the DNA. The sample yields about 260,000 clones, 86% seen once. Ages ranged from about 18 to 89 years, with residence in about two dozen US areas. In Cohort 3, a recovered donor had either two negative PCRs, clearance, or symptom resolution. The clonotype comes from a woman in her 50s who had recovered from COVID-19. The sample was PBMCs or T cells enriched from blood (not recorded which).

The CDR3 nucleotides read TGTGCCAGTAGTGGAGGACTAGCGGGAGGGCCGACCGGGGAGCTGTTTTTT. This codes for CASSGGLAGGPTGELFF. The rearrangement links TRBV19 to TRBJ2-2; 15 bases match TRBD2. With V trimmed by 5 bases and J by 5 bases, 6 bases remained unmatched. The CDR3 contains 17 residues. CDR1 and CDR2 (germline): LNHDA, SQIVND (reference sequence).